A single TCR beta chain is shown here with its context. Its antigen is still unknown. The source of the sample is a study of human T cells and chemical hapten exposure. Study-wide points: No alteration of TCRs above 1 in 1000 frequency was seen with DPC sensitization.

V shed 6 bases, J shed 4 bases, and the junction held 9 bases outside the gene matches. The CDR3 runs 15 residues. Germline lookup yields CDR1 SGHTA and CDR2 FQGNSA. Separate cDNA molecules received unique molecular identifiers, which the library attached to them. TCRdb reprocessed the RACE reads with MiXCR, giving one entry per CDR3 protein. The sample consists of about 340,000 distinct CDR3 sequences, around 6.9% of them appearing once. Time point denoted: patch test 1, 2 weeks after DPC sensitization. Treatment indicated: therapeutic diphenylcyclopropenone sensitization with weekly scalp DPC. The sequenced sample was whole blood, obtained in connection with sensitization to the hapten diphenylcyclopropenone (DPC). This receptor was taken from a woman between 18 and 29 years old with alopecia areata. Some clones in this sample may be carry-over from other donors' samples. The rearrangement joins TRBV7-2 to TRBJ1-1; TRBD1 matches 9 bases. CDR3 DNA sequence: TGTGCCAGCAGTCGTACAGGGGGCGATCGCACTGAAGCTTTCTTT. It yields the protein CASSRTGGDRTEAFF.